This T cell receptor (beta chain) was sequenced during a study of PD-L1 blockade in urothelial cancer. On the study more broadly: The researchers analyzed blood 3 weeks (second dose) and 6 weeks after treatment start. T cells were recovered from blood samples at a median of around 140,000. Study conclusions and caveats: Durable-benefit cases showed more tumor-associated blood clone expansion at 3 weeks.

For each patient, 1 to 8 samples were obtained, pretreatment and on-treatment. The CDR3 loop spans 14 amino acids. The V gene lost 3 bases and the J gene lost 4 bases, with 12 bases spanning the gap. CDR1 and CDR2 from the germline V gene are SGHTA and FQGTGA. Profiled with immunoSEQ multiplex PCR; TCRdb holds only in-frame clones, not every one. Found here are approximately 110,000 clones, approximately 85% of them singletons; the top ten hold 2% to 3%. On this clone itself: What it binds is unknown.

The input for sequencing was PBMCs, taken around atezolizumab (anti-PD-L1) treatment. This receptor was taken from a man over 45 with urothelial cancer. The chain joins TRBV7-3 to TRBJ1-1; weak D call: TRBD1 (5 bases). The CDR3 reads CASSLDPGGTEAFF. The CDR3, as DNA: TGTGCCAGCAGCTTGGACCCCGGGGGCACTGAAGCTTTCTTT.